This TCR beta chain was sequenced in a study of glioma-infiltrating T cells after dendritic cell vaccination. Deletions cut 1 base from V and 2 bases from J, with 10 bases between. The germline V gene encodes CDR1 SGHRS and CDR2 YFSETQ. The CDR3 spans 15 residues. Time point here: after dendritic cell vaccination, including at tumor progression/relapse. Clones were sequenced by immunoSEQ multiplex PCR, and TCRdb holds only the in-frame ones, with some missing. Among approximately 93,000 clones listed, about 85% were seen once. V usage is TRBV5-1 and J usage is TRBJ1-5; D may be TRBD1 (5 bases). The receptor comes from a human donor with glioblastoma. Sequencing was performed on blood, taken after dendritic cell vaccination. DNA for the CDR3: TGCGCCAGCAGCTTGAGCGGGGCGGGCAATCAGCCCCAGCATTTT. Translation: CASSLSGAGNQPQHF.